A selection of T cell receptor beta chains follows, all from one sample in a study of a mutant IDH1 vaccine in newly diagnosed glioma. No antigen has been assigned to these receptors. The method was immunoSEQ multiplex PCR; TCRdb's version includes in-frame clones alone and lacks a portion of them. The sample records 35,000 to 50,000 clones, approximately 92% being singletons. The sequenced sample was PBMCs, obtained from a glioma patient whose treatment included an IDH1 peptide vaccine. Source of these receptors: a man in his forties or fifties with glioma. Both conserved end residues are part of each CDR3. A D gene is named only where the DNA matches it firmly. Where a row states a size, it is once, few, many or the class of an expanded clone; other rows omit it.

j_gene: TRBJ2-5; d_gene: TRBD1; v_gene: TRBV11-2; abundance: NA; CDR3nt: TGTGCCAGCAGCTTATCTGCCGGGACAGCGGTTCAGGGGACCCAGTACTTC; CDR3aa: CASSLSAGTAVQGTQYF
j_gene: TRBJ2-3; d_gene: NA; v_gene: TRBV7-9; abundance: NA; CDR3nt: TGTGCCAGCACCGACTCCGGGCTAGCAGGAGATACGCAGTATTTT; CDR3aa: CASTDSGLAGDTQYF
j_gene: TRBJ1-3; d_gene: NA; v_gene: TRBV5-1; abundance: once; CDR3nt: TGCGCCAGCAGCTTGGGGGGGCGCGGTGCTGGAAACACCATATATTTT; CDR3aa: CASSLGGRGAGNTIYF
j_gene: TRBJ2-1; d_gene: TRBD2; v_gene: TRBV29-1; abundance: NA; CDR3nt: TGCAGCGGGCGACTAGCGGGAGGGCCGCTTGAGCAGTTCTTC; CDR3aa: CSGRLAGGPLEQFF
j_gene: TRBJ2-5; d_gene: NA; v_gene: TRBV9; abundance: NA; CDR3nt: TGTGCCAGCAGCCCCATAGGGGGGGGCCAAGAGACCCAGTACTTC; CDR3aa: CASSPIGGGQETQYF
j_gene: TRBJ2-2; d_gene: NA; v_gene: TRBV10-3; abundance: NA; CDR3nt: TGTGCCATCAGCCGGGGAGGAGGGTTTGGTGCGAACACCGGGGAGCTGTTTTTT; CDR3aa: CAISRGGGFGANTGELFF
j_gene: TRBJ1-6; d_gene: NA; v_gene: TRBV4-1; abundance: NA; CDR3nt: TGCGCCAGCAGCCAAGACAACAGTCCCTTGTACGGGCGAATTCGTTCACCCCTCCACTTT; CDR3aa: CASSQDNSPLYGRIRSPLHF
j_gene: TRBJ1-6; d_gene: NA; v_gene: TRBV27; abundance: NA; CDR3nt: TGTGCCAGCAGTCCAACCCTGCGGGGGACAAATTCACCCCTCCACTTT; CDR3aa: CASSPTLRGTNSPLHF
j_gene: TRBJ2-7; d_gene: NA; v_gene: TRBV30; abundance: NA; CDR3nt: TGTGCCGGGGGCCATAGCTCCGAGCAGTACTTC; CDR3aa: CAGGHSSEQYF
j_gene: TRBJ1-1; d_gene: NA; v_gene: TRBV11-3; abundance: NA; CDR3nt: TGTGCCAGCAGTCTCACAGCGAACACTGAAGCTTTCTTT; CDR3aa: CASSLTANTEAFF
j_gene: TRBJ2-7; d_gene: NA; v_gene: TRBV27; abundance: NA; CDR3nt: TGTGCCAGCAGTTACAAAGCAGGTATCTACGAGCAGTACTTC; CDR3aa: CASSYKAGIYEQYF
j_gene: TRBJ2-5; d_gene: TRBD1; v_gene: TRBV6-5; abundance: NA; CDR3nt: TGTGCCAGCAGGAACAGGGGAAGAGAGACCCAGTACTTC; CDR3aa: CASRNRGRETQYF
j_gene: TRBJ1-3; d_gene: NA; v_gene: TRBV5-1; abundance: NA; CDR3nt: TGCGCCAGCAGTGGGGCGTCCTCTGGAAACACCATATATTTT; CDR3aa: CASSGASSGNTIYF
j_gene: TRBJ2-5; d_gene: TRBD2; v_gene: TRBV4-3; abundance: NA; CDR3nt: TGCGCCAGCAGCCAAGAGGCTAGCGGGGGGGGAGAGACCCAGTACTTC; CDR3aa: CASSQEASGGGETQYF
j_gene: TRBJ2-7; d_gene: NA; v_gene: TRBV10-2; abundance: NA; CDR3nt: TGCGCCAGCAAAGGGACAAGATCTATCCACGAGCAGTACTTC; CDR3aa: CASKGTRSIHEQYF